One sample yielded the 15 T cell receptor beta chains listed below, sequenced in a study of shared clonotypes between healthy human individuals. Sequencing used immunoSEQ multiplex PCR; TCRdb keeps in-frame clones, though not all of them. The sample yields about 2.3 million clones, 90% to 95% seen once. The sample consisted of naive CD4+ T cells from PBMCs. The subset here: CD45RA+ positively selected. The receptors come from a man between 18 and 29 years old in good health. Some clones in this sample may be carry-over from other donors' samples.

The rearrangement joins TRBV6-5 to TRBJ1-2; no clear D. CDR3 length equals 15 residues. CDR1 is MNHEY, CDR2 SVGAGI, per germline. The V end lost 0 bases, the J end lost 4 bases, and 12 bases lay between the germline ends. The CDR3 DNA reads TGTGCCAGCAGTTACTCCCTGGACGGAACCTATGGCTACACCTTC. Its translation is CASSYSLDGTYGYTF.

The rearrangement uses TRBV4-2 and TRBJ1-5; D is undetermined. In germline, CDR1 is LGHNA, CDR2 YNFKEQ. Trimming took off 0 bases at V and 2 bases at J, with 8 bases between the two ends. The CDR3 is 15 amino acids. CDR3 residues: CASSQDPTGNQPQHF. CDR3 nucleotides: TGTGCCAGCAGCCAAGATCCCACAGGCAATCAGCCCCAGCATTTT.

The J gene is TRBJ2-2, the V gene TRBV7-8; TRBD1 matches 7 bases. From germline, CDR1 is SGHVS and CDR2 FQNEAQ. V gave up 5 bases and J gave up 4 bases; unmatched junction bases: 10. The CDR3 length is 16 residues. The CDR3 sequence is CASSPLDRLVTGELFF. The CDR3 region has the DNA TGTGCCAGCAGCCCCCTGGACAGGCTCGTCACCGGGGAGCTGTTTTTT.

This chain links TRBV13 with TRBJ2-3; D perhaps matches TRBD1 (6 bases). The CDR3 has 14 residues. Germline V gives CDR1 PRHDT, CDR2 FYEKMQ (reference sequence). Trimming took 0 bases from V and 3 from J, leaving 7 bases between them. The CDR3 protein is CASSLGGATDTQYF. Here the CDR3 DNA reads TGTGCCAGCAGCTTAGGGGGGGCAACAGATACGCAGTATTTT.

The CDR3 DNA sequence: TGTGCCAGCAGCCAAGTAGGGGGTTGGACTGAAGCTTTCTTT. It specifies CASSQVGGWTEAFF. This chain links TRBV14 with TRBJ1-1; D perhaps matches TRBD1 (6 bases). Germline V gene sequence: CDR1 SGHDN, CDR2 FVKESK. CDR3 length: 14 residues. Trimming shortened V by 1 base and J by 5 bases, and 11 bases separated the two germline ends.

V is TRBV7-9 and J is TRBJ1-1; D unresolved. The V and J ends lost 5 bases and 6 bases respectively, with 16 bases between them. CDR1 and CDR2 (germline): SEHNR, FQNEAQ (reference sequence). CDR3 length: 14 residues. The CDR3 loop reads CASSPGKGIAEAFF. CDR3 DNA: TGTGCCAGCAGCCCTGGGAAGGGAATCGCTGAAGCTTTCTTT.

The chain uses TRBV9 and TRBJ2-3; 13 bases fit TRBD2. CDR3 size: 16 residues. Germline V gene sequence: CDR1 SGDLS, CDR2 YYNGEE. The V gene end was trimmed by 6 bases and the J gene end by 2 bases; junction bases not matched to a gene: 6. CDR3 sequence: CASTPGLAGYTDTQYF. The CDR3 DNA sequence: TGTGCCAGCACCCCGGGACTAGCGGGGTACACAGATACGCAGTATTTT.

The CDR3 here is CASTWDPTSYNEQFF. The CDR3 DNA reads as TGTGCCAGTACCTGGGACCCGACCTCCTACAATGAGCAGTTCTTC. The rearrangement joins TRBV19 to TRBJ2-1; D could derive from TRBD1 or TRBD2 (5 bases each). With 7 bases removed from V and 0 bases from J, the gap between germline ends came to 13 bases. This CDR3 is 15 amino acids long. The V gene's germline CDR1 is LNHDA and CDR2 SQIVND (reference sequence).

The chain joins TRBV19 to TRBJ2-4, with D perhaps TRBD1 (7 bases). V was pared by 4 bases and J by 8 bases, with 15 bases between. Germline V CDR1 and CDR2: LNHDA, SQIVND (reference sequence). The CDR3 is 14 amino acids. The CDR3 DNA reads TGTGCCAGTAGTAGCGGGACAGTAGGTGACATTCAGTACTTC. Translation gives CASSSGTVGDIQYF. The full variable domain, completed using reference TRBV19 and TRBJ2-4, is DGGITQSPKYLFRKEGQNVTLSCEQNLNHDAMYWYRQDPGQGLRLIYYSQIVNDFQKGDIAEGYSVSREKKESFPLTVTSAQKNPTAFYLCASSSGTVGDIQYFGAGTRLSVL.

The rearrangement links TRBV5-5 to TRBJ1-1; tentatively, D is TRBD1 (5 bases). V shed 0 bases and J shed 8 bases, with 14 bases lying between them. CDR3 length: 14 residues. The germline CDR1 and CDR2 sequences are SGHKS and YYEKEE (reference sequence). CDR3 bases: TGTGCCAGCAGCTTGGGTGGGGCGCGGACCGAAGCTTTCTTT. It translates to CASSLGGARTEAFF. Complete variable domain (other parts from reference TRBV5-5 and TRBJ1-1): DAGVTQSPTHLIKTRGQQVTLRCSPISGHKSVSWYQQVLGQGPQFIFQYYEKEERGRGNFPDRFSARQFPNYSSELNVNALLLGDSALYLCASSLGGARTEAFFGQGTRLTVV.

This clone showed up just once. The chain has TRBV9 and TRBJ2-1, with no clear D. Trimming shortened V by 0 bases and J by 8 bases, and 12 bases separated the two germline ends. The length of the CDR3 is 14 residues. Germline lookup yields CDR1 SGDLS and CDR2 YYNGEE. The CDR3 sequence is CASSVGPLEDEQFF. CDR3 DNA: TGTGCCAGCAGCGTAGGGCCCCTCGAGGATGAGCAGTTCTTC.

The rearrangement uses TRBV6-6 and TRBJ1-5; D not certain. Germline V CDR1 and CDR2: MNHNY, SVGAGI (reference sequence). There are 13 residues in the CDR3. Trimming left V 4 bases short and J 6 bases short, with 10 bases between. CDR3 DNA: TGTGCCAGCAGTTCCCGGGAAGGTCAGCCCCAGCATTTT. It yields the protein CASSSREGQPQHF.

The genes are TRBV5-4 and TRBJ2-5; TRBD2 matches 10 bases. Losses at the gene ends were 4 bases for V and 2 bases for J; bases not matched to a gene: 11. Germline V gives CDR1 SGHNT, CDR2 YYREEE (reference sequence). The CDR3 has 17 residues. CDR3 DNA: TGTGCCAGCAGCCCCGTGAGCGGGAGGGCCGGTCAAGAGACCCAGTACTTC. Amino acids: CASSPVSGRAGQETQYF. The variable domain in full, completed from reference TRBV5-4 and TRBJ2-5, reads ETGVTQSPTHLIKTRGQQVTLRCSSQSGHNTVSWYQQALGQGPQFIFQYYREEENGRGNFPPRFSGLQFPNYSSELNVNALELDDSALYLCASSPVSGRAGQETQYFGPGTRLLVL.

With respect to this clone: Other DNA sequences of this sample code for an identical CDR3. The chain is built from TRBV6-5 and TRBJ1-2; 10 nucleotides line up with TRBD1. Unmatched junction bases numbered 0, after V lost 0 bases and J lost 8 bases. Germline loops: CDR1 MNHEY, CDR2 SVGAGI. The CDR3 contains 13 residues. Here the CDR3 DNA reads TGTGCCAGCAGTTACTCGACAGGGGGCGGCTACACCTTC. Its protein is CASSYSTGGGYTF.

In the case of this clone: The sample carries other DNA sequences with the same CDR3. The chain is built from TRBV5-1 and TRBJ2-5; D possibly corresponds to TRBD2 (6 bases). V lost 0 bases, J lost 4 bases, and 10 bases lay in between. Germline V lookup: CDR1 SGHRS, CDR2 YFSETQ. The CDR3 sequence is 14 residues long. This CDR3 is CASSLAGSRETQYF. DNA of the CDR3: TGCGCCAGCAGCTTGGCCGGGAGTCGAGAGACCCAGTACTTC. Together with reference TRBV5-1 and TRBJ2-5, the CDR3 gives the full variable domain: KAGVTQTPRYLIKTRGQQVTLSCSPISGHRSVSWYQQTPGQGLQFLFEYFSETQRNKGNFPGRFSGRQFSNSRSEMNVSTLELGDSALYLCASSLAGSRETQYFGPGTRLLVL.